Following are 16 T cell receptor beta chains from one sample sequenced in a study of T cell repertoires in cytomegalovirus infection. No cognate antigen is known for these TCRs. TCRdb called the reads again in MiXCR, with one record for every CDR3 protein. In the table there are around 100,000 distinct CDR3 sequences, roughly 39% of which are singletons. Sample: CD8+ T cells from cultured PBMCs, taken from culture after CMV antigen stimulation. These receptors all come from a human donor in good health (CMV status not recorded). Some clones in this sample may be carry-over from other donors' samples.

V gene TRBV15 combines with J gene TRBJ2-5, with D tentatively TRBD1 or TRBD2 (5 bases each). The CDR3 runs 15 residues. V lost 4 bases, J lost 5 bases, and 17 bases lay in between. CDR1 LNHNV and CDR2 YYDKDF come from the germline V gene (reference sequence). The CDR3 DNA is TGTGCCACCAGCACCCGACAGAGGGGCGAGGAGACCCAGTACTTC. As protein: CATSTRQRGEETQYF.

This clonotype was counted many times. As DNA, the CDR3 is TGTGCCACGTCGACCGGGACTAGCCACCTGATAGATGAGCAGTTCTTC. This encodes CATSTGTSHLIDEQFF. The rearrangement joins TRBV10-3 to TRBJ2-1; the match to TRBD2 covers 9 bases. The CDR3 length is 16 residues. V lost 10 bases and J lost 8; bases outside the gene matches: 18. The germline V gene has CDR1 ENHRY and CDR2 SYGVKD.

The CDR3, as DNA: TGTGCCAGCAGAGGGGTTGGGACAGGCCGCCAAGAGACCCAGTACTTC. Its protein product is CASRGVGTGRQETQYF. This chain links TRBV7-3 with TRBJ2-5; TRBD1 matches at 8 bases. Unmatched junction bases numbered 10, after V lost 6 bases and J lost 1 base. The V gene's germline CDR1 is SGHTA and CDR2 FQGTGA. The CDR3 length is 16 residues.

The V call is TRBV7-2, the J call TRBJ1-3; D remains unclear. V gave up 5 bases and J gave up 4 bases, with 6 bases separating them. Germline V gene sequence: CDR1 SGHTA, CDR2 FQGNSA. The CDR3 runs 12 residues. The CDR3 sequence is CASSLLGNTIYF. As DNA, the CDR3 is TGTGCCAGCAGCCTATTGGGAAACACCATATATTTT.

This clonotype occurred a few times. The rearrangement joins TRBV9 to TRBJ2-1, with 9 bases matching TRBD2. The V gene end was trimmed by 0 bases and the J gene end by 7 bases; junction bases not matched to a gene: 8. This CDR3 has 16 residues. Per the germline V gene, CDR1 is SGDLS and CDR2 is YYNGEE. The CDR3 sequence: CASSVGWGGGVNEQFF. Here the CDR3 DNA reads TGTGCCAGCAGCGTAGGATGGGGCGGGGGGGTTAATGAGCAGTTCTTC.

V usage is TRBV6-2 or TRBV6-3 and J usage is TRBJ1-1; possibly TRBD1 for D (6 bases). The germline V gene has CDR1 MNHEY and CDR2 SVGEGT. This CDR3 contains 11 residues. Between the trimmed V and J ends, which lost 7 bases and 11 bases, there was a span of 14 bases. As DNA, the CDR3 is TGTGCCAGCACAACCGGGACAACGGCTTTCTTT. It specifies CASTTGTTAFF.

There are a few counts of this clonotype. V usage is TRBV9 and J usage is TRBJ2-1, with D perhaps TRBD2 (7 bases). The germline gives CDR1 SGDLS, CDR2 YYNGEE. Trimming shortened V by 2 bases and J by 3 bases, and 12 bases separated the two germline ends. The CDR3 has 15 residues. DNA for the CDR3: TGTGCCAGCAGCGTTGGGGGGGCGCTCTACAATGAGCAGTTCTTC. It specifies CASSVGGALYNEQFF. Full variable domain (rest looked up from reference TRBV9 and TRBJ2-1): DSGVTQTPKHLITATGQRVTLRCSPRSGDLSVYWYQQSLDQGLQFLIQYYNGEERAKGNILERFSAQQFPDLHSELNLSSLELGDSALYFCASSVGGALYNEQFFGPGTRLTVL.

The count of this clonotype is one. This chain links TRBV2 with TRBJ1-4; D not resolved. CDR1 SNHLY and CDR2 FYNNEI come from the germline V gene. The CDR3 extends over 12 amino acids. V shed 3 bases and J shed 9 bases, with 8 bases lying between them. The CDR3 sequence is CASSDRGQKLFF. Written as DNA, the CDR3 is TGTGCCAGCAGTGATCGTGGCCAAAAACTGTTTTTT.

The chain couples TRBV27 to TRBJ2-1; tentatively, D is TRBD1 (6 bases). The CDR3 length is 15 residues. The germline V gene has CDR1 MNHEY and CDR2 SMNVEV (reference sequence). Deletions cut 5 bases from V and 3 bases from J, with 14 bases between. The CDR3 spells CASSPFTGNYNEQFF. The CDR3 nucleotides are TGTGCCAGCAGTCCCTTTACAGGGAACTACAATGAGCAGTTCTTC.

The genes are TRBV5-1 and TRBJ1-1, with 12 positions matching TRBD1. This CDR3 comprises 16 residues. Germline V gene sequence: CDR1 SGHRS, CDR2 YFSETQ. The V segment lost 2 bases and the J segment 4 bases; nucleotides outside the gene matches: 6. CDR3 nucleotide sequence: TGCGCCAGCAGCTTCGGGACAGGGGGCCTGGGCACTGAAGCTTTCTTT. Protein: CASSFGTGGLGTEAFF.

This clonotype appeared many times. The chain is built from TRBV7-2 and TRBJ2-5; 7 positions match TRBD1. V shed 4 bases, J shed 5 bases, and the junction held 10 bases outside the gene matches. From germline, CDR1 is SGHTA and CDR2 FQGNSA. The CDR3 is 15 residues long. The CDR3 DNA is TGTGCCAGCAGCTCAACAGGGGTTTTCGGGGAGACCCAGTACTTC. It yields the protein CASSSTGVFGETQYF.

This chain uses TRBV6-2 or TRBV6-3 with TRBJ2-1; TRBD2 might be the D (5 bases). This CDR3 comprises 16 residues. Germline CDR1 and CDR2: MNHEY and SVGEGT. V lost 2 bases and J lost 0, with 11 bases in between. The CDR3 region has the DNA TGTGCCAGCAGTTACCCCATCGGAGGCTCCTACAATGAGCAGTTCTTC. It translates to CASSYPIGGSYNEQFF.

The chain links TRBV6-5 to TRBJ2-7; 9 bases map to TRBD1. J lost 4 bases, V lost 4 bases, and 8 bases had no gene match. This CDR3 is built from 15 residues. CDR1 is MNHEY, CDR2 SVGAGI, per germline. This CDR3 reads CASSFPGQGQYEQYF. The CDR3 DNA reads TGTGCCAGCAGTTTTCCGGGACAGGGACAATACGAGCAGTACTTC.

V gene TRBV19 combines with J gene TRBJ1-1; D is possibly TRBD1 (5 bases). In germline, CDR1 is LNHDA, CDR2 SQIVND (reference sequence). Trimming stripped 3 bases from V and 1 base from J, with 9 bases between. The CDR3 is 14 residues long. The CDR3 bases are TGTGCCAGTAGTATCAGGGCCCAGAACACTGAAGCTTTCTTT. Its protein is CASSIRAQNTEAFF. The variable domain in full, with the rest retrieved from reference TRBV19 and TRBJ1-1, is DGGITQSPKYLFRKEGQNVTLSCEQNLNHDAMYWYRQDPGQGLRLIYYSQIVNDFQKGDIAEGYSVSREKKESFPLTVTSAQKNPTAFYLCASSIRAQNTEAFFGQGTRLTVV.

This chain links TRBV7-2 with TRBJ2-3; TRBD2 matches at 7 bases. Germline assignment: CDR1 SGHTA and CDR2 FQGNSA. V lost 5 bases, J lost 2 bases, and 7 bases stayed unmatched. CDR3 size: 15 residues. The DNA of the CDR3 is TGTGCCAGCAGCCGGATGGGGGGGACCACAGATACGCAGTATTTT. It translates to CASSRMGGTTDTQYF.

This clonotype showed up many times. The V and J genes are TRBV7-6 and TRBJ1-1; unclear D gene. The CDR3 is 13 residues long. From germline, CDR1 is SGHVS and CDR2 FNYEAQ. The germline V and J ends were trimmed by 2 bases and 8 bases, with 12 bases remaining between them. The CDR3 loop is CASSLTSGREAFF. The DNA for the CDR3 is TGTGCCAGCAGCTTAACCTCCGGGAGGGAAGCTTTCTTT.